These 20 T cell receptor beta chains share one sample of origin, sequenced in a study of CD8 T cells in Susac syndrome. RNA amounts of about 0.5 to 1 ug underwent reverse transcription with random hexamers. TCRdb used MiXCR to reprocess the immunoSEQ multiplex PCR reads, holding one entry per CDR3 protein. This sample has roughly 86,000 distinct CDR3 sequences, with approximately 96% found just once. The material sequenced was CD8+ T cells from PBMCs. Receptor source: a human donor with Susac syndrome.

The V gene is TRBV9, the J gene TRBJ2-5; 11 bases map to TRBD1. The CDR3 is made up of 15 amino acids. In germline, CDR1 is SGDLS, CDR2 YYNGEE. The V segment lost 4 bases and the J segment 2 bases; nucleotides outside the gene matches: 4. The CDR3 DNA sequence: TGTGCCAGCAGCTCAAGGGACAGGGGGCAAGAGACCCAGTACTTC. Translation gives CASSSRDRGQETQYF. The full variable domain, completed using reference TRBV9 and TRBJ2-5, is DSGVTQTPKHLITATGQRVTLRCSPRSGDLSVYWYQQSLDQGLQFLIQYYNGEERAKGNILERFSAQQFPDLHSELNLSSLELGDSALYFCASSSRDRGQETQYFGPGTRLLVL.

The gene calls are TRBV7-8 and TRBJ1-2, with 8 bases identical to TRBD1. With 1 base clipped from V and 4 bases from J, the junction kept 2 bases outside the gene matches. Looked up from germline, CDR1 is SGHVS and CDR2 is FQNEAQ. The CDR3 contains 14 residues. CDR3 residues: CASSLEGTGYGYTF. The DNA of the CDR3 is TGTGCCAGCAGCTTAGAAGGGACAGGCTATGGCTACACCTTC.

The count of this clonotype is one. This chain's CDR3 is CASKRGDYEQYF. The CDR3 bases are TGTGCCAGCAAGCGGGGAGACTACGAGCAGTACTTC. The V and J genes are TRBV2 and TRBJ2-7; 7 bases align to TRBD2. This CDR3 has 12 amino acids. CDR1 and CDR2 (germline): SNHLY, FYNNEI. The J segment lost 3 bases and the V segment lost 7 bases, leaving 3 bases of the junction unmatched.

The V call is TRBV6-6, the J call TRBJ1-1; D ambiguous. The CDR3 contains 13 residues. Trimming took off 3 bases at V and 1 base at J, with 6 bases between the two ends. The germline gives CDR1 MNHNY, CDR2 SVGAGI (reference sequence). The CDR3 loop reads CASSYLENTEAFF. The CDR3 DNA reads as TGTGCCAGCAGTTATTTGGAGAACACTGAAGCTTTCTTT.

This sequence joins TRBV20-1 and TRBJ2-1; 8 nucleotides line up with TRBD1. The J segment lost 8 bases and the V segment lost 1 base, leaving 4 bases of the junction unmatched. Germline values: CDR1 DFQATT, CDR2 SNEGSKA (reference sequence). The CDR3 consists of 13 residues. CDR3 in DNA: TGCAGTGCTAGAGGCAGGGGGCGCGATGAGCAGTTCTTC. As protein: CSARGRGRDEQFF.

This sequence joins TRBV27 and TRBJ2-7; perhaps D is TRBD1 or TRBD2 (6 bases each). CDR1 and CDR2 from the germline V gene are MNHEY and SMNVEV (reference sequence). CDR3 length: 16 residues. Trimming cost V 6 bases and J 2 bases, with 20 bases left between them. Written as DNA, the CDR3 is TGTGCCAGCAGCCCTCTCTGGGGGGCCGCAGCCTACGAGCAGTACTTC. As protein: CASSPLWGAAAYEQYF.

In regard to this clonotype: A junction boundary mismatches the germline segment, possibly from a read error. This rearrangement joins TRBV30 to TRBJ2-1, with 9 bases aligning to TRBD1. The CDR3 consists of 11 residues. The germline gives CDR1 GTSNPN, CDR2 SVGIG (reference sequence). The CDR3 sequence is CAWTSDRGGVF. The DNA of the CDR3 is TGTGCCTGGACATCTGACAGGGGGGGGGTCTTC.

The CDR3 DNA follows: TGTGCCTGGAGTGACAACGGCGCTTATGGCTACACCTTC. Translating it yields CAWSDNGAYGYTF. This chain joins TRBV30 and TRBJ1-2, with unresolved D. This CDR3 has 13 amino acids. Germline V gives CDR1 GTSNPN, CDR2 SVGIG (reference sequence). With 1 base removed from V and 5 bases from J, the gap between germline ends came to 11 bases.

The chain is built from TRBV5-6 and TRBJ1-2, with D uncertain. The germline V gene encodes CDR1 SGHDT and CDR2 YYEEEE. The CDR3 totals 16 residues. The V and J ends lost 0 bases and 5 bases respectively, with 17 bases between them. CDR3 nucleotides: TGTGCCAGCAGCTTGGGCGGAGGGAAGGAACCTTATGGCTACACCTTC. Protein product: CASSLGGGKEPYGYTF.

The CDR3 protein is CASSSSPGAYEQYF. The CDR3 DNA follows: TGTGCCAGCAGTTCCTCCCCCGGAGCCTACGAGCAGTACTTC. The gene calls are TRBV27 and TRBJ2-7, with no clear D. The CDR3 covers 14 residues. Germline V gives CDR1 MNHEY, CDR2 SMNVEV (reference sequence). V was shortened by 4 bases and J by 2 bases, with 12 bases between the two germline ends.

The chain employs TRBV12-3 or TRBV12-4 and TRBJ1-2; D not certain. The CDR3 covers 14 residues. Trimming removed 6 bases at V and 3 bases at J, with 14 bases between. CDR3 DNA sequence: TGTGCCAGCAGCCTAGGAGGGTTCGACTATGGCTACACCTTC. Amino acids: CASSLGGFDYGYTF.

The genes are TRBV6-2 or TRBV6-3 and TRBJ2-7; D unresolved. The CDR3 is 12 residues long. Trimming stripped 6 bases from V and 1 base from J, with 7 bases between. The germline V gene encodes CDR1 MNHEY and CDR2 SVGEGT. The CDR3 DNA follows: TGTGCCAGCAGCCCTTTTTCCTACGAGCAGTACTTC. It specifies CASSPFSYEQYF.

The V call is TRBV28, the J call TRBJ2-7, with 7 bases matching TRBD2. CDR1 is MDHEN, CDR2 SYDVKM, per germline. V dropped 4 bases and J dropped 2; count of bases not matched to a gene: 5. The CDR3 has 14 amino acids. The CDR3 DNA follows: TGTGCCAGCAGTTCGGCGGGGGTGGCCTACGAGCAGTACTTC. It is translated as CASSSAGVAYEQYF.

The chain links TRBV29-1 to TRBJ1-3; D ambiguous. CDR1 and CDR2 from the germline V gene are SQVTM and ANQGSEA. Between the trimmed V and J ends, which lost 6 bases and 5 bases, there was a span of 14 bases. The CDR3 extends over 13 amino acids. The chain's CDR3 is CSVGIGVRNTIYF. The CDR3 DNA is TGCAGCGTCGGTATCGGTGTAAGAAACACCATATATTTT.

The chain carries TRBV5-6 and TRBJ2-2; D may be TRBD1 (6 bases). With 5 bases removed from V and 5 bases from J, the gap between germline ends came to 13 bases. Germline V gene sequence: CDR1 SGHDT, CDR2 YYEEEE. CDR3 size: 14 residues. CDR3 nucleotide sequence: TGTGCCAGCAGGCCTCTCCAGGGGACCGGGGAGCTGTTTTTT. Its protein product is CASRPLQGTGELFF. Looking up the rest from reference TRBV5-6 and TRBJ2-2 gives the full variable domain: DAGVTQSPTHLIKTRGQQVTLRCSPKSGHDTVSWYQQALGQGPQFIFQYYEEEERQRGNFPDRFSGHQFPNYSSELNVNALLLGDSALYLCASRPLQGTGELFFGEGSRLTVL.

This clonotype was counted once. The CDR3 region is CASSPGQGASYEQYF. The CDR3 bases are TGTGCCAGCAGCCCGGGACAGGGGGCGAGCTACGAGCAGTACTTC. This chain connects TRBV9 to TRBJ2-7; TRBD1 matches 12 bases. V trimming: 4 bases; J trimming: 3 bases; junction bases outside the gene matches: 5. The V gene's germline CDR1 is SGDLS and CDR2 YYNGEE. This CDR3 spans 15 amino acids.

This chain uses TRBV4-3 with TRBJ1-5; 7 positions agree with TRBD1. V dropped 0 bases and J dropped 6; count of bases not matched to a gene: 8. The CDR3 is 16 residues long. Germline V CDR1 and CDR2: LGHNA, YSLEER. CDR3 amino acids: CASSQDRQGRGQPQHF. CDR3 bases: TGCGCCAGCAGCCAAGATCGACAGGGAAGGGGTCAGCCCCAGCATTTT.

The chain has TRBV30 and TRBJ1-2; D ambiguous. The CDR3 runs 14 residues. Germline loops: CDR1 GTSNPN, CDR2 SVGIG (reference sequence). V lost 8 bases and J lost 5, with 21 bases in between. CDR3 amino acids: CAGKGFNGRYGYTF. CDR3 DNA sequence: TGTGCCGGGAAAGGCTTCAACGGGCGATATGGCTACACCTTC.

This chain joins TRBV15 and TRBJ1-2; tentatively, D is TRBD1 (6 bases). V was trimmed by 3 bases and J by 8 bases, leaving 16 bases between them. The CDR3 is 14 amino acids. The germline V gene has CDR1 LNHNV and CDR2 YYDKDF (reference sequence). This CDR3 reads CATSRGRGAHGYTF. DNA of the CDR3: TGTGCCACCAGCAGGGGCCGGGGGGCGCACGGCTACACCTTC.

V gene TRBV4-3 combines with J gene TRBJ1-4; the D is unclear. Per the germline V gene, CDR1 is LGHNA and CDR2 is YSLEER. Trimming stripped 1 base from V and 4 bases from J, with 10 bases between. This CDR3 is 15 amino acids long. CDR3 nucleotide sequence: TGCGCCAGCAGCCAAGCTCTGGAAAGTAATGAAAAACTGTTTTTT. Its protein product is CASSQALESNEKLFF.